This paragraph covers one T cell receptor beta chain sequence. The sample comes from a study of blood T cell repertoires in COVID-19. Across the study: Sites across the United States, Italy and Spain contributed samples from acute and convalescent COVID-19.

Sequencing was performed with immunoSEQ multiplex PCR; in TCRdb, only in-frame clones are kept and a portion is missing. Of about 200,000 clones in the sample, about 88% are singletons; the top ten hold about 1.6%. V lost 0 bases, J lost 7 bases, and 12 bases lay in between. The CDR3 runs to 14 residues. The germline CDR1 and CDR2 sequences are LGHDT and YNNKEL (reference sequence). The V call is TRBV3-1 (or the pseudogene TRBV3-2), the J call TRBJ2-5, with no clear D. The sequenced sample consisted of peripheral blood. The receptor comes from a man between 18 and 29 years old with active or convalescent COVID-19. DNA for the CDR3: TGTGCCAGCAGCCAAGACGCTAGGCCGCGGACCCAGTACTTC. Translated: CASSQDARPRTQYF.